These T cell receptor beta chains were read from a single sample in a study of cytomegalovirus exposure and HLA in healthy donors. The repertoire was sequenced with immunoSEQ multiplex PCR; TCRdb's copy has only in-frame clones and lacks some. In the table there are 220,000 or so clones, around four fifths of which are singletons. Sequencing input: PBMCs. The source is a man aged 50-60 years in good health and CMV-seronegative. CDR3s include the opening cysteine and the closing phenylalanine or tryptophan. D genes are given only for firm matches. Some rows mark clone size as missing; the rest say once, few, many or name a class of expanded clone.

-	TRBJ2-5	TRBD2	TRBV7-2	CASSFNSGSETQYF	TGTGCCAGCAGCTTCAATAGCGGGAGTGAGACCCAGTACTTC
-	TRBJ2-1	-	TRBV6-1	CASSELWGGRGSANEQFF	TGTGCCAGCAGTGAACTGTGGGGGGGCAGGGGATCAGCAAATGAGCAGTTCTTC
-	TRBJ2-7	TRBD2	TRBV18	CASSPPVGEGPYEQYF	TGTGCCAGCTCACCACCTGTGGGGGAGGGTCCCTACGAGCAGTACTTC
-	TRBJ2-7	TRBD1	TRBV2	CASSDEQGTGTYEQYF	TGTGCCAGCAGTGATGAACAGGGGACGGGTACCTACGAGCAGTACTTC
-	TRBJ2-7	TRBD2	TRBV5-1	CASRLGTSGKAYEQYF	TGCGCCAGCAGGTTGGGGACTAGCGGGAAGGCCTACGAGCAGTACTTC
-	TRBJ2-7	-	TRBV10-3	CAISAGYEQYF	TGTGCCATCAGTGCAGGCTACGAGCAGTACTTC
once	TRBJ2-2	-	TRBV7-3	CASSLLANTGELFF	TGTGCCAGCAGCCTACTAGCGAACACCGGGGAGCTGTTTTTT
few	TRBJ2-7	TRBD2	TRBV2	CASSRGGTVYEQYF	TGTGCCAGTTCCCGGGGGGGTACGGTCTACGAGCAGTACTTC
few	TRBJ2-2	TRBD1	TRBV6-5	CAISGQGGTGELFF	TGTGCCATCAGTGGACAGGGAGGCACCGGGGAGCTGTTTTTT
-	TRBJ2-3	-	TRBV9	CASSPSVLASTDTQYF	TGTGCCAGCAGCCCCTCGGTGCTAGCTAGCACAGATACGCAGTATTTT
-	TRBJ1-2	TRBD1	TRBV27	CASSPKGTGFNYGYTF	TGTGCCAGCAGTCCAAAGGGGACAGGGTTTAACTATGGCTACACCTTC
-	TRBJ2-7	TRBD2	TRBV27	CASSLGLAVLYEQYF	TGTGCCAGCAGCCTGGGACTAGCGGTTCTCTACGAGCAGTACTTC
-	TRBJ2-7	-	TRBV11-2	CASSFGGTSYEQYF	TGTGCCAGCAGTTTCGGGGGTACCTCCTACGAGCAGTACTTC
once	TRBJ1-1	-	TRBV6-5	CASRPTGWTEAFF	TGTGCCAGCAGACCTACAGGGTGGACTGAAGCTTTCTTT
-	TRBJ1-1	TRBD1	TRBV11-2	CASSQRQGTNTEAFF	TGTGCCAGCAGCCAAAGACAGGGGACGAACACTGAAGCTTTCTTT
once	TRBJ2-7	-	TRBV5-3	CARSPPGEQYF	TGTGCCAGAAGCCCACCGGGCGAGCAGTACTTC
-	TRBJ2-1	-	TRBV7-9	CASSFGDSSVNEQFF	TGTGCCAGCAGCTTCGGGGACTCGTCCGTTAATGAGCAGTTCTTC
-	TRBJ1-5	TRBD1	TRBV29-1	CSVGQGNQPQHF	TGCAGCGTCGGACAGGGGAATCAGCCCCAGCATTTT
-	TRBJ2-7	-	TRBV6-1	CASSEVAGNEQYF	TGTGCCAGCAGTGAAGTGGCAGGGAACGAGCAGTACTTC
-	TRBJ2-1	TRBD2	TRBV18	CASSPRGLAGGSYNEQFF	TGTGCCAGCTCACCAAGGGGGTTAGCGGGAGGCTCCTACAATGAGCAGTTCTTC
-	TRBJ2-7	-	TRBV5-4	CASSIQGRGEQYF	TGTGCCAGCAGCATTCAGGGCCGAGGCGAGCAGTACTTC
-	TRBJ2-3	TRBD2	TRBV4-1	CASSQHPAGGLDTQYF	TGCGCCAGCAGCCAACATCCGGCGGGAGGGTTAGATACGCAGTATTTT
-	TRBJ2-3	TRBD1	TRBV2	CASSGQGADTQYF	TGTGCCAGCAGTGGACAGGGTGCAGATACGCAGTATTTT
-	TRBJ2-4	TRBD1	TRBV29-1	CSVLQGANIQYF	TGCAGCGTACTACAGGGGGCGAACATTCAGTACTTC
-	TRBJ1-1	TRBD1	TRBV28	CASSGQGGTEAFF	TGTGCCAGCAGCGGACAGGGAGGGACTGAAGCTTTCTTT
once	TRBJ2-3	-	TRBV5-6	CASSAGQRSTDTQYF	TGTGCCAGCAGCGCCGGCCAGCGATCCACAGATACGCAGTATTTT
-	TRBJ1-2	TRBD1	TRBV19	CASNPGQGYGYTF	TGTGCCAGTAATCCGGGACAGGGCTATGGCTACACCTTC
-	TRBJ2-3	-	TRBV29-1	CSVFLATSTDTQYF	TGCAGCGTTTTCCTAGCGACCAGCACAGATACGCAGTATTTT
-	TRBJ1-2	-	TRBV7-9	CASSIGGPKKNDGYTF	TGTGCCAGCAGCATAGGAGGTCCAAAAAAGAATGATGGCTACACCTTC
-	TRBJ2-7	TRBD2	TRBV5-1	CASSLVGGAYEQYF	TGCGCCAGCAGCTTGGTGGGAGGGGCCTACGAGCAGTACTTC
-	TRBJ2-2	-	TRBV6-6	CASSFGLATSTGELFF	TGTGCCAGCAGCTTCGGGCTAGCCACCTCCACCGGGGAGCTGTTTTTT
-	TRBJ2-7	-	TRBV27	CASSLSSGAGRDEQYF	TGTGCCAGCAGTTTATCGAGTGGGGCAGGGCGAGACGAGCAGTACTTC
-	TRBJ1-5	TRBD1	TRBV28	CASSLGTGYNQPQHF	TGTGCCAGCAGTTTGGGGACAGGGTACAATCAGCCCCAGCATTTT
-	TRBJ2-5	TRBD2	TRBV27	CASRLLAGVRETQYF	TGTGCCAGCAGGCTACTAGCGGGAGTCCGAGAGACCCAGTACTTC
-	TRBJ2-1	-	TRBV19	CASIPTGGKRNEQFF	TGTGCCAGTATCCCTACCGGGGGTAAGAGGAATGAGCAGTTCTTC
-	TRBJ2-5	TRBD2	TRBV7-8	CASSNPGLGVETQYF	TGTGCCAGCAGCAACCCGGGACTAGGTGTGGAGACCCAGTACTTC
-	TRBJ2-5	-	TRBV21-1	CASSKRDLAGIGETQYF	TGTGCCAGCAGCAAAAGGGATCTAGCGGGAATCGGAGAGACCCAGTACTTC
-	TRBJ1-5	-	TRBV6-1	CASSAWQGIFQPQHF	TGTGCCAGCAGTGCGTGGCAGGGAATTTTCCAGCCCCAGCATTTT
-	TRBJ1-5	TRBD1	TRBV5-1	CASSSGQGNQPQHF	TGCGCCAGCAGCTCGGGACAGGGCAATCAGCCCCAGCATTTT
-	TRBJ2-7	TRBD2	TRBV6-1	CASGGGIEQYF	TGTGCCAGCGGGGGAGGGATTGAGCAGTACTTC
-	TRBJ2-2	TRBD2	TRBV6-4	CASTPLAGAGELFF	TGTGCCAGCACTCCCCTGGCGGGGGCCGGGGAGCTGTTTTTT
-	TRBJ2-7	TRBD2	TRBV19	CASSTVAGGSYEQYF	TGTGCCAGTAGTACCGTAGCGGGAGGAAGCTACGAGCAGTACTTC
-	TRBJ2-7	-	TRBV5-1	CASSLALTGEQYF	TGCGCCAGCAGCTTGGCACTTACGGGTGAGCAGTACTTC
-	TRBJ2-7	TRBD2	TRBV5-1	CASSRTSGSGSYEQYF	TGCGCCAGCAGCAGGACTAGCGGGAGTGGCTCCTACGAGCAGTACTTC
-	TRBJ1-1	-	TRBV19	CASSRKQQAPNTEAFF	TGTGCCAGTAGTAGAAAACAACAGGCGCCGAACACTGAAGCTTTCTTT